Below are 24 T cell receptor beta chains sequenced from a single sample in a study of T cell responses to AZD1222 COVID-19 vaccine. The assay was immunoSEQ multiplex PCR, and TCRdb's table has in-frame clones only and misses some. The repertoire has some 170,000 clones, 88% of them found once; the top ten carry roughly 4%. The sample here was peripheral blood, taken 28 days after the second AZD1222 dose. Receptors were obtained from an adult who received the AZD1222 COVID-19 vaccine.

The chain employs TRBV4-1 and TRBJ2-2; D unclear. Deletions cut 0 bases from V and 2 bases from J, with 7 bases between. Germline V CDR1 and CDR2: MGHRA, YSYEKL. This CDR3 comprises 15 residues. CDR3 protein: CASSQDRYNTGELFF. The CDR3 nucleotides are TGCGCCAGCAGCCAAGATCGGTACAACACCGGGGAGCTGTTTTTT.

This clone was counted once. CDR3: CASKGGGTSPLHF. The CDR3 bases are TGCGCCAGCAAAGGGGGCGGGACTTCACCCCTCCACTTT. V gene TRBV4-3 combines with J gene TRBJ1-6, with 7 bases identical to TRBD1. J was trimmed by 9 bases and V by 7 bases; bases with no gene match: 6. Germline V gives CDR1 LGHNA, CDR2 YSLEER. This CDR3 comprises 13 residues.

The genes are TRBV27 and TRBJ2-3; 7 nucleotides agree with TRBD2. From germline, CDR1 is MNHEY and CDR2 SMNVEV (reference sequence). The CDR3 totals 12 residues. Trimming took 6 bases from V and 8 from J; bases not matched to a gene: 5. CDR3 in amino acids: CASRTSGGTQYF. CDR3 DNA: TGTGCCAGCAGAACATCGGGAGGTACGCAGTATTTT.

The chain employs TRBV21-1 and TRBJ2-4; no DNA check was done on the table's D call, TRBD2. TRBV21-1 is deemed a pseudogene. The CDR3 has 15 residues. In nucleotides, the CDR3 is TGTGCCAGCAGCGAAGGAGAGTTAGCCAAAAACATTCAGTACTTC. This codes for CASSEGELAKNIQYF.

As DNA, the CDR3 is TGTGCCAGCAGCCAAGTCGACCACGGCTACACCTTC. Translated, it gives CASSQVDHGYTF. This chain joins TRBV3-1 (or the pseudogene TRBV3-2) and TRBJ1-2; no clear D. The CDR3 is 12 residues long. Germline CDR1 LGHDT, CDR2 YNNKEL (reference sequence). With 1 base removed from V and 8 bases from J, the gap between germline ends came to 8 bases.

V usage is TRBV14 and J usage is TRBJ1-2, with D tentatively TRBD1 (5 bases). V was clipped by 4 bases and J by 6 bases, with 12 bases between them. The CDR3 runs to 13 residues. CDR1 and CDR2 from the germline V gene are SGHDN and FVKESK. This CDR3 is CASSPRGGDGYTF. For the CDR3, the DNA is TGTGCCAGCAGCCCTCGGGGGGGGGATGGCTACACCTTC.

V usage is TRBV7-2 and J usage is TRBJ1-1; 7 nucleotides match TRBD1. This CDR3 is 13 amino acids long. V lost 4 bases to trimming and J lost 10 bases; unmatched junction nucleotides: 9. Germline V gives CDR1 SGHTA, CDR2 FQGNSA. For the CDR3, the DNA is TGTGCCAGCAGCTCCGGACAGGATCGGGCAGCTTTCTTT. Translated, it gives CASSSGQDRAAFF.

The chain joins TRBV3-1 (or the pseudogene TRBV3-2) to TRBJ1-4; no firm D call. V shed 1 base and J shed 13 bases, with 10 bases lying between them. Germline V gene lookup returns CDR1 LGHDT and CDR2 YNNKEL (reference sequence). CDR3 length: 12 amino acids. The CDR3 sequence: CASSQAERVLFF. As DNA, the CDR3 is TGTGCCAGCAGCCAAGCCGAAAGGGTACTGTTTTTT.

This clone was counted at least ten times. The V and J genes are TRBV6-2 or TRBV6-3 and TRBJ1-5; tentatively, D is TRBD1 (6 bases). The CDR3 has 15 amino acids. Trimming removed 0 bases from V and 4 bases from J, with 10 bases in between. Germline values: CDR1 MNHEY, CDR2 SVGEGT. CDR3 DNA: TGTGCCAGCAGTTACTCGGCTAGGGGGAATCAGCCCCAGCATTTT. It yields the protein CASSYSARGNQPQHF.

This sequence joins TRBV27 and TRBJ1-1; possibly TRBD1 for D (6 bases). The V gene's germline CDR1 is MNHEY and CDR2 SMNVEV (reference sequence). The CDR3 has 15 amino acids. Trimming removed 8 bases at V and 0 bases at J, with 16 bases between. The CDR3 region is CASPQGGGLNTEAFF. In nucleotides, the CDR3 is TGTGCCAGCCCCCAAGGGGGGGGCTTGAACACTGAAGCTTTCTTT.

The gene calls are TRBV20-1 and TRBJ2-7; the D is unclear. Trimming pared 2 bases from V and 3 bases from J, leaving 5 bases between. CDR1 is DFQATT, CDR2 SNEGSKA, per germline (reference sequence). The CDR3 length is 11 residues. DNA for the CDR3: TGCAGTGCTAGATCCGACTACGAGCAGTACTTC. Its translation is CSARSDYEQYF.

This clone appeared once. This chain uses TRBV28 with TRBJ1-5; D remains unclear. The V end lost 6 bases, the J end lost 7 bases, and 19 bases lay between the germline ends. This CDR3 spans 15 amino acids. CDR1 and CDR2 from the germline V gene are MDHEN and SYDVKM. CDR3 DNA: TGTGCCAGCAGCCTTGACATTCTGGGGTTACAGCCCCAGCATTTT. Protein sequence: CASSLDILGLQPQHF.

The rearrangement joins TRBV3-1 (or the pseudogene TRBV3-2) to TRBJ2-2; perhaps TRBD2 as D (5 bases). The germline V gene has CDR1 LGHDT and CDR2 YNNKEL (reference sequence). This CDR3 has 15 amino acids. Trimming left V 1 base short and J 7 bases short, with 13 bases between. The CDR3 loop is CASSQGGLMNGELFF. CDR3 coding DNA: TGTGCCAGCAGCCAAGGAGGGCTCATGAACGGGGAGCTGTTTTTT.

This chain links TRBV4-2 with TRBJ2-4, with TRBD2 as a possible D gene (6 bases). In germline, CDR1 is LGHNA, CDR2 YNFKEQ. The CDR3 extends over 19 amino acids. Trimming removed 0 bases at V and 0 bases at J, with 18 bases between. CDR3 protein: CASSQDNGGTDLAKNIQYF. The CDR3 DNA reads as TGTGCCAGCAGCCAAGATAACGGAGGGACTGACTTAGCCAAAAACATTCAGTACTTC.

This chain links TRBV6-5 with TRBJ1-3; D remains unclear. V was cut by 2 bases and J by 2 bases, with 10 bases left in between. Germline V lookup: CDR1 MNHEY, CDR2 SVGAGI. This CDR3 comprises 15 residues. In DNA, the CDR3 is TGTGCCAGCAGTTACAGACCCTTACCTGGAAACACCATATATTTT. Amino acid sequence: CASSYRPLPGNTIYF.

The genes are TRBV5-6 and TRBJ1-1; D call uncertain. The ends were cut back, 4 bases at V and 3 bases at J, with 4 bases in the middle. CDR3 length equals 11 residues. CDR1 is SGHDT and CDR2 is YYEEEE in the germline V gene. The CDR3 bases are TGTGCCAGCAGCCTCTACACTGAAGCTTTCTTT. Translated, it gives CASSLYTEAFF.

This clone has just a few counts. The rearrangement uses TRBV6-1 and TRBJ1-5; D unclear. This CDR3 comprises 16 residues. Germline CDR1 MNHNS, CDR2 SASEGT. Trimming removed 1 base at V and 0 bases at J, with 10 bases between. The CDR3 reads CASSEGPRVSNQPQHF. The CDR3 region has the DNA TGTGCCAGCAGTGAAGGACCTCGAGTTAGCAATCAGCCCCAGCATTTT.

V usage is TRBV19 and J usage is TRBJ2-7; D assignment may be TRBD1 or TRBD2 (5 bases each). Germline V gene lookup returns CDR1 LNHDA and CDR2 SQIVND (reference sequence). The germline V and J ends were trimmed by 3 bases and 3 bases, with 21 bases remaining between them. This CDR3 has 17 amino acids. CDR3 DNA: TGTGCCAGTAGTATTAGGTTCATCGGGACGGGATTCTACGAGCAGTACTTC. Its protein product is CASSIRFIGTGFYEQYF. Full variable domain (rest looked up from reference TRBV19 and TRBJ2-7): DGGITQSPKYLFRKEGQNVTLSCEQNLNHDAMYWYRQDPGQGLRLIYYSQIVNDFQKGDIAEGYSVSREKKESFPLTVTSAQKNPTAFYLCASSIRFIGTGFYEQYFGPGTRLTVT.

V and J are TRBV7-3 and TRBJ1-1; D call uncertain. V was clipped by 0 bases and J by 0 bases, with 8 bases between them. Germline lookup yields CDR1 SGHTA and CDR2 FQGTGA. CDR3 length equals 15 residues. This CDR3 is CASSLTPEVNTEAFF. The CDR3 DNA is TGTGCCAGCAGCTTAACCCCCGAAGTGAACACTGAAGCTTTCTTT.

Note on this clone: At one end, the junction sequence differs from germline, possibly due to a read error. The V and J genes are TRBV25-1 and TRBJ1-5, with D unresolved. Germline V lookup: CDR1 MGHDK, CDR2 SYGVNS. CDR3 length equals 12 residues. The CDR3 loop reads CASSVGNQPQHF. CDR3 DNA sequence: TGTGCCAGTAGTGTGGGCAATCAGCCCCAGCATTTT.

This chain links TRBV4-3 with TRBJ1-1; D is uncertain. V was shortened by 1 base and J by 1 base, with 4 bases between the two germline ends. This CDR3 is 13 amino acids long. Germline loops: CDR1 LGHNA, CDR2 YSLEER. The DNA of the CDR3 is TGCGCCAGCAGCCAAGTCCGGAACACTGAAGCTTTCTTT. It specifies CASSQVRNTEAFF.

The chain carries TRBV5-4 and TRBJ2-7; 8 bases map to TRBD1. The germline V gene has CDR1 SGHNT and CDR2 YYREEE (reference sequence). The V and J ends lost 3 bases and 2 bases, in that order; junction bases with no gene match: 1. The CDR3 extends over 13 amino acids. The CDR3 protein is CASSSTGAYEQYF. The CDR3 DNA reads as TGTGCCAGCAGCTCGACAGGGGCCTACGAGCAGTACTTC. The full variable domain, with the rest looked up from reference TRBV5-4 and TRBJ2-7, is ETGVTQSPTHLIKTRGQQVTLRCSSQSGHNTVSWYQQALGQGPQFIFQYYREEENGRGNFPPRFSGLQFPNYSSELNVNALELDDSALYLCASSSTGAYEQYFGPGTRLTVT.

The rearrangement joins TRBV6-5 to TRBJ1-3; D is perhaps TRBD1 (5 bases). Per germline, CDR1 MNHEY and CDR2 SVGAGI. This CDR3 spans 13 amino acids. Trimming took 8 bases from V and 2 from J, leaving 10 bases between them. CDR3 coding DNA: TGTGCCAGCGCAGGGACCCCTGGAAACACCATATATTTT. This gives the protein CASAGTPGNTIYF.

The rearrangement uses TRBV10-2 and TRBJ1-5; TRBD1 agrees at 10 bases. The trim removed 4 bases at V and 7 bases at J, leaving 7 bases unmatched. CDR3 length: 15 amino acids. Germline CDR1 is WSHSY and CDR2 is SAAADI. Written as DNA, the CDR3 is TGCGCCAGCAGTGGACAGGGGGCGGGTGGCCAGCCCCAGCATTTT. As protein: CASSGQGAGGQPQHF.